This is a list of T cell receptor beta chains from one sample in a study of blood T cells in healthy people across ages. One entry per CDR3 protein, called by TCRdb with MiXCR from the 5' RACE reads. The table lists roughly 1.5 million distinct CDR3 sequences, less than 45% of them singletons. The sequencing sample was made of blood. The receptors originated from a woman younger than 30 in good health. Both conserved end residues are part of each CDR3.

j_call: TRBJ2-1; cdr3_length: 15; v_call: TRBV20-1; cdr3_aa: CSARDGAGGPNEQFF
j_call: TRBJ1-2; cdr3_length: 12; v_call: TRBV2; cdr3_aa: CASSEGASGYTF
j_call: TRBJ1-5; cdr3_length: 15; v_call: TRBV4-2; cdr3_aa: CASSHANLVNQPQHF
j_call: TRBJ1-2; cdr3_length: 14; v_call: TRBV5-1; cdr3_aa: CASGQGVLGYGYTF
j_call: .; cdr3_length: 13; v_call: TRBV20-1; cdr3_aa: CSAERGVGETQYF
j_call: TRBJ2-2; cdr3_length: 17; v_call: TRBV4-1; cdr3_aa: CASSHPSRRGFTGELFF
j_call: .; cdr3_length: 18; v_call: TRBV9; cdr3_aa: CASSVGASGGSSYNEQYF
j_call: TRBJ1-1; cdr3_length: 14; v_call: TRBV12-3/TRBV12-4; cdr3_aa: CASSRTTTDTEAFF
j_call: TRBJ2-7; cdr3_length: 15; v_call: TRBV7-2; cdr3_aa: CAGSSIRAGSAEQYF
j_call: TRBJ2-2; cdr3_length: 14; v_call: TRBV30; cdr3_aa: CAWKTGTNTGELFF
j_call: TRBJ2-3; cdr3_length: 16; v_call: TRBV6-5; cdr3_aa: CASSYSRTYGADTQYF
j_call: TRBJ2-7; cdr3_length: 13; v_call: TRBV10-3; cdr3_aa: CAIGGLAGYEQYF
j_call: .; cdr3_length: 15; v_call: TRBV9; cdr3_aa: CASSPRRDRVNEQYF
j_call: TRBJ2-5; cdr3_length: 13; v_call: TRBV10-3; cdr3_aa: CAISENRYNEQYF
j_call: TRBJ1-2; cdr3_length: 13; v_call: TRBV7-2; cdr3_aa: CASSPPGRGGYTF
j_call: TRBJ2-1; cdr3_length: 13; v_call: TRBV6-5; cdr3_aa: CASSYIQENEQFF
j_call: TRBJ2-5; cdr3_length: 15; v_call: TRBV4-1; cdr3_aa: CASSRVDREVQEQYF
j_call: TRBJ1-1; cdr3_length: 13; v_call: TRBV20-1; cdr3_aa: CSASTGTGTEAFF
j_call: TRBJ2-7; cdr3_length: 15; v_call: TRBV4-3; cdr3_aa: CASSQEPGVRNEQYF
j_call: TRBJ2-7; cdr3_length: 16; v_call: TRBV5-1; cdr3_aa: CASSLAAGTETYEQYF
j_call: .; cdr3_length: 18; v_call: TRBV6-5; cdr3_aa: CASSYSGLAGERAYEQYF
j_call: .; cdr3_length: 15; v_call: TRBV6-1; cdr3_aa: CASSAGTSPPYEQYF